By frequency, the clone carrying this TCR beta chain is medium-sized. The antigen remains unidentified. The source of the sample is a study of CXCR3-negative and CXCR3-positive naive CD8 T cells. The TRB cDNA libraries were prepared by 5' RACE with UMI labels. TCRdb re-called the 5' RACE reads and shows each CDR3 protein once, DNA omitted. The table for this sample gives over 4,000 distinct CDR3 sequences. Overall study findings and caveats: Naive cells with CXCR3 showed TRB CDR3s that were more hydrophobic than those in CXCR3-negative naive cells. Relative to memory CD8+ cells, whose diversity was much lower, both naive subsets had comparably high diversity.

Germline loops: CDR1 SQVTM, CDR2 ANQGSEA. This CDR3 comprises 15 residues. The chain employs TRBV29-1 and TRBJ2-1; TCRdb lists TRBD2, though no DNA is available to test this call. This sequence originates from a human donor in good health. Some clones in this sample may be carry-over from other donors' samples. The material sequenced was naive CXCR3+ CD8+ T cells from blood. Subset in this sample: CD45RO-CCR7+CD27+CD95- naive CD8+ T cells expressing CXCR3 (TNR3+). This CDR3 reads CSVEDGTSGYNEQFF.